This T cell receptor (beta chain) was profiled in a study of blood T cell repertoires in COVID-19. Study context: There were acute and convalescent COVID-19 samples, and they came from the United States, Italy and Spain. Sources were T cells, B-cell-depleted T cells, or PBMCs; the material itself was cDNA or gDNA.

The germline V gene has CDR1 MDHEN and CDR2 SYDVKM. The CDR3 spans 13 residues. The trim removed 6 bases at V and 6 bases at J, leaving 2 bases unmatched. In the authors' workflow: Amplifying reference gene primers gave estimates of nucleated cell counts. Only in-frame clones appear in the TCRdb table, and some are missing; sequencing was by immunoSEQ multiplex PCR. V, J and clone size are those of that table, while D and trimming were read from the DNA. The table shows under 250,000 clones, with 86% occurring only once. The TCR was taken from an elderly man with acute or convalescent COVID-19. Sample: peripheral blood. V and J are TRBV28 and TRBJ2-2; 9 positions match TRBD1. Written as DNA, the CDR3 is TGTGCCAGCAGACAGGGGGCGGCCGGGGAGCTGTTTTTT. Protein sequence: CASRQGAAGELFF.